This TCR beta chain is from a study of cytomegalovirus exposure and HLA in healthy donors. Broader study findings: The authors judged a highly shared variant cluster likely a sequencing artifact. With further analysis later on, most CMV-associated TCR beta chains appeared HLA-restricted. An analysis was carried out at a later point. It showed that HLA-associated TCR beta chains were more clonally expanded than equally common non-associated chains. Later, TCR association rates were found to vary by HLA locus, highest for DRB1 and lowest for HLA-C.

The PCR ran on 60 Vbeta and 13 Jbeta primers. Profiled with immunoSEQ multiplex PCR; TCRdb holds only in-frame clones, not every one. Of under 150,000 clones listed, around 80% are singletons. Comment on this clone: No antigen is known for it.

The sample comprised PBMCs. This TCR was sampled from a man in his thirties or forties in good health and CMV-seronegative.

The CDR3 DNA reads as TGTGCCAGTAGCCCGGACAGGCCGTTTGGGGTCCCGGGAGACACTGAAGCTTTCTTT. Encoded protein: CASSPDRPFGVPGDTEAFF. The chain links TRBV19 to TRBJ1-1; 7 bases align to TRBD1. CDR1 LNHDA and CDR2 SQIVND come from the germline V gene (reference sequence). The CDR3 is made up of 19 amino acids. Trimming took 6 bases from V and 3 from J; bases not matched to a gene: 22.